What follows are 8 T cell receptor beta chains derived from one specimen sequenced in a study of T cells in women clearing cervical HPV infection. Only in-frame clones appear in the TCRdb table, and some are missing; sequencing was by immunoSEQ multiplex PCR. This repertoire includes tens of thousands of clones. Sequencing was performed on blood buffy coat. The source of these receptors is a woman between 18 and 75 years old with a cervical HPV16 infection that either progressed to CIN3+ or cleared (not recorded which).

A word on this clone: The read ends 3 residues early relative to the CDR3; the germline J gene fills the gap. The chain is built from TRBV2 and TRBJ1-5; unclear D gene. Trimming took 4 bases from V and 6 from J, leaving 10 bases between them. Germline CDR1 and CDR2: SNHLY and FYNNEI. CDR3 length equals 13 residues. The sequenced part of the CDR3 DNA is TGTGCCAGCAGTGTCAATTCAGGTCAGCCC. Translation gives CASSVNSGQP. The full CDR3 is CASSVNSGQPQHF.

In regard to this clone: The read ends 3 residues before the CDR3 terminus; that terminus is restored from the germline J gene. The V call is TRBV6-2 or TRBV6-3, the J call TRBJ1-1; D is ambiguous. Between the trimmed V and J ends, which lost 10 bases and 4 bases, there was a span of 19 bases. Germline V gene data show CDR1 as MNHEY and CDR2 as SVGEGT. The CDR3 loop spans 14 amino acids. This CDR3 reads CATRVWGSGTEAFF. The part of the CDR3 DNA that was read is TGTGCCACCCGGGTATGGGGAAGCGGCACTGAA.

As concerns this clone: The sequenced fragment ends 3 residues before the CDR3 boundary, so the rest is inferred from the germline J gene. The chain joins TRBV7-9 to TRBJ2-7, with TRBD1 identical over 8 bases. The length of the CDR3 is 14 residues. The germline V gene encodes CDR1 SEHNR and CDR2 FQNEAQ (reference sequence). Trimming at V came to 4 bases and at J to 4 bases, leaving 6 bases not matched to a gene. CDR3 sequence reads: CASSSSGQGYEQYF. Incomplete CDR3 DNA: TGTGCCAGCAGCTCCTCTGGACAGGGTTACGAG.

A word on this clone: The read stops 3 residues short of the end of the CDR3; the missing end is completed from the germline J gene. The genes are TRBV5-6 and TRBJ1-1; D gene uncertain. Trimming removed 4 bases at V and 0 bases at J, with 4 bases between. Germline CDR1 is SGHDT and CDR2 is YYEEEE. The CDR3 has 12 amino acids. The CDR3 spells CASSVMNTEAFF. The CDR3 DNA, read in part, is TGTGCCAGCAGCGTCATGAACACTGAA. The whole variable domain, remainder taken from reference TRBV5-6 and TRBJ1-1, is DAGVTQSPTHLIKTRGQQVTLRCSPKSGHDTVSWYQQALGQGPQFIFQYYEEEERQRGNFPDRFSGHQFPNYSSELNVNALLLGDSALYLCASSVMNTEAFFGQGTRLTVV.

CDR3 loop: CASSPEADWITGELFF. Partial CDR3 DNA: TGTGCCAGCAGCCCGGAAGCGGACTGGATCACCGGGGAG. The gene calls are TRBV7-3 and TRBJ2-2; TRBD2 is a possible D gene (5 bases). The CDR3 end lies 3 residues beyond the end of the read and is filled in from the germline J gene. The germline V gene encodes CDR1 SGHTA and CDR2 FQGTGA. The CDR3 totals 16 residues. The V end lost 5 bases, the J end lost 4 bases, and 17 bases lay between the germline ends. The full variable domain, its missing parts supplied by reference TRBV7-3 and TRBJ2-2, is GAGVSQTPSNKVTEKGKYVELRCDPISGHTALYWYRQSLGQGPEFLIYFQGTGAADDSGLPNDRFFAVRPEGSVSTLKIQRTERGDSAVYLCASSPEADWITGELFFGEGSRLTVL.

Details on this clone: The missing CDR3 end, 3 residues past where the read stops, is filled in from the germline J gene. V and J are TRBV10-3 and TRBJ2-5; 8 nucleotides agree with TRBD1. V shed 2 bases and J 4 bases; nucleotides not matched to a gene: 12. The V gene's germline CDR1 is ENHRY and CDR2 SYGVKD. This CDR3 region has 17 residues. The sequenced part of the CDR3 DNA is TGTGCCATCAGTGAGGGCCCCCGGACAGGGAGGAGAGAGACC. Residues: CAISEGPRTGRRET. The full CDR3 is CAISEGPRTGRRETQYF.

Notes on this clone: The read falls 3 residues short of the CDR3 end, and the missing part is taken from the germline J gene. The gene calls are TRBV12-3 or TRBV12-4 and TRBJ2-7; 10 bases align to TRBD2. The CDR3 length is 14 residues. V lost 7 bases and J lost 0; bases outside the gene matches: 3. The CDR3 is CASTSSGSSYEQYF. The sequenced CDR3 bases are TGTGCCAGCACTTCTAGCGGGAGCTCCTACGAG.

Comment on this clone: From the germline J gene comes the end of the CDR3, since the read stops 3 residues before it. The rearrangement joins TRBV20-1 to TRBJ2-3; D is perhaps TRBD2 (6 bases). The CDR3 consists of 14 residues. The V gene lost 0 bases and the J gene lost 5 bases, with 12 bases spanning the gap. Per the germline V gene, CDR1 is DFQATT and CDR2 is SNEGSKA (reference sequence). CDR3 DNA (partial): TGCAGTGCTAGAGATCAAGCGGGTGTAGATACG. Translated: CSARDQAGVDT. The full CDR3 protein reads CSARDQAGVDTQYF.